This T cell receptor (beta chain) appears in the sequencing data of a study of blood T cell repertoires in COVID-19 (dated by TCRdb to about 2020). About the study as a whole: The collaborator samples originated in the United States, Italy and Spain and spanned the acute and convalescent phases of COVID-19. The material from the prospective study consisted of cDNA or gDNA derived from T cells, B-cell-depleted T cells, or PBMCs. The dataset comprised deeply sampled blood TCRbeta repertoires from subjects exposed to, actively infected with, or recovered from COVID-19. The repertoires were released in a freely available public database intended as a resource for research on the immune response to SARS-CoV-2. Samples were obtained from the ongoing ImmuneRACE study (first 160 participants) and from about 1,300 subjects provided by 6 global collaborators. Sample metadata almost always included a de-identified subject ID, COVID-19 status, age in years and sex. Where available, HLA class I and class II types were taken from metadata supplied by the sample provider and were not determined by assay-based typing.

As to this clone: What this receptor recognizes is not known. The input lacks base qualities; no much larger clone sits a single base away.

The immunoSEQ Assay, a bias-controlled multiplex PCR, was used to amplify TCRbeta CDR3 regions from genomic DNA. In the paper's pipeline: Within the assay, amplification of reference gene primers was used to estimate how many nucleated cells each sample contained. Sequence reads were collapsed and filtered to measure the absolute abundance of every unique TCRbeta CDR3 rearrangement. For each sample, productive Simpson clonality was calculated by taking the square root of Simpson's diversity index across productive rearrangements. Here the immuneACCESS table is served through TCRdb, limited to in-frame sequences with V and J called. Missing clones are a known gap in these copies; in checked studies unresolved V genes cover under half, and the rest lacks a known reason. Clone size and the V and J calls come from that table; the DNA yielded D and trimming. In this sample the table shows around 140,000 clones, around 87% of which occur a single time. About 10% of the sample is held by the ten biggest clonotypes.

Overall study results and their limits: The amount of clinical and demographic metadata varied by source and participant and was provided uncurated.

Via the germline V gene (reference sequence), CDR1 is SGHNT and CDR2 YYREEE. From the cysteine through the phenylalanine, the CDR3 covers 14 amino acids. The read is trimmed to its CDR3 DNA, 42 bases read in frame from base 1. V is clipped by 0 bases and J by 1 base, and the sequence between their germline boundaries is 6 bases long. In the prospective study, participants were roughly 18 to 100 years old, resided in about 25 geographic areas of the United States, and were enrolled through a virtual design. To assign participants to cohorts, the prospective study relied on clinical history that participants themselves reported in a screening survey and a study questionnaire. ImmuneRACE Cohort 3 recovered participants were defined by two consecutive negative NP/OP PCR tests, healthcare professional clearance, or symptom resolution. Each participant in the prospective study had whole blood, serum and a nasopharyngeal or oropharyngeal swab collected by mobile phlebotomists. Additional blood draws and questionnaires over an approximately two-month period could optionally be provided by prospective study participants. Blood samples from the prospective study were shipped frozen or at room temperature prior to DNA extraction.

The sequenced material came from PBMCs or T cells enriched from blood (not recorded which). The clonotype was recovered from a man between 60 and 75 years old who had recovered from COVID-19. The rearranged chain carries TRBV5-4 and TRBJ2-3; no confident D gene assignment can be made. The sequence in DNA is TGTGCCAGCAGCTTGGGTCGGGGCACAGATACGCAGTATTTT. The translation is CASSLGRGTDTQYF.